The 27 T cell receptor beta chains in this list originate from one sample, sequenced in a study of cytomegalovirus exposure and HLA in healthy donors. This PCR relied on a set of 60 Vbeta primers and 13 Jbeta primers. Some clones are missing from TCRdb's copy, which holds only in-frame ones; the method was immunoSEQ multiplex PCR. The sample shows roughly 89,000 clones, about 75% of them seen only once. Sequenced: PBMCs. The source is a man aged 25-40 years in good health and CMV-seropositive.

The rearrangement links TRBV28 to TRBJ1-6; no clear D gene. CDR1 and CDR2 from the germline V gene are MDHEN and SYDVKM. The CDR3 is 14 residues long. V lost 3 bases to trimming and J lost 7 bases, with 10 bases between them. In nucleotides, the CDR3 is TGTGCCAGCAGTTTGCCGCCGGAGAATTCACCCCTCCACTTT. Amino acid sequence: CASSLPPENSPLHF.

The chain is built from TRBV4-2 and TRBJ1-2, with D possibly being TRBD1 (5 bases). Germline lookup yields CDR1 LGHNA and CDR2 YNFKEQ. V gave up 2 bases and J gave up 2 bases, with 12 bases separating them. The CDR3 extends over 15 amino acids. CDR3 DNA: TGTGCCAGCAGCCAACCGGGACTGCAGAACTATGGCTACACCTTC. This sequence encodes CASSQPGLQNYGYTF.

This clone was recorded once. The chain carries TRBV9 and TRBJ2-2; TRBD1 might be the D (6 bases). The germline V gene encodes CDR1 SGDLS and CDR2 YYNGEE. V lost 0 bases and J lost 3, with 9 bases in between. This CDR3 spans 15 amino acids. CDR3 sequence: CASSVAGQYTGELFF. CDR3 sequence (DNA): TGTGCCAGCAGCGTAGCTGGACAGTACACCGGGGAGCTGTTTTTT.

This clone has only a few counts. This sequence joins TRBV6-5 and TRBJ1-1, with D tentatively TRBD1 (6 bases). CDR1 and CDR2 from the germline V gene are MNHEY and SVGAGI. The V and J ends lost 6 bases and 5 bases respectively, with 10 bases between them. The CDR3 has 12 residues. The CDR3 nucleotides are TGTGCCAGCAGGGAAGGACAGACTGAAGCTTTCTTT. It specifies CASREGQTEAFF.

J is TRBJ2-3 and V is TRBV7-2; TRBD1 might be the D (5 bases). The CDR3 totals 11 residues. Germline values: CDR1 SGHTA, CDR2 FQGNSA. Trimming shortened V by 8 bases and J by 10 bases, and 13 bases separated the two germline ends. CDR3 coding DNA: TGTGCCAGCGCAGACAGACCTTCGCAGTATTTT. Translated: CASADRPSQYF.

This clone was seen once. V gene TRBV5-1 combines with J gene TRBJ1-2; 7 nucleotides agree with TRBD1. CDR3 length: 15 residues. Trimming took 5 bases from V and 0 from J; bases not matched to a gene: 7. Germline-derived CDR1 and CDR2 are SGHRS and YFSETQ. The CDR3 DNA reads TGCGCCAGCAGTTTCACAGGGGCCCCTAACTATGGCTACACCTTC. It yields the protein CASSFTGAPNYGYTF. Together with reference TRBV5-1 and TRBJ1-2, the CDR3 gives the full variable domain: KAGVTQTPRYLIKTRGQQVTLSCSPISGHRSVSWYQQTPGQGLQFLFEYFSETQRNKGNFPGRFSGRQFSNSRSEMNVSTLELGDSALYLCASSFTGAPNYGYTFGSGTRLTVV.

This chain uses TRBV6-1 with TRBJ2-5, with D tentatively TRBD2 (5 bases). The V and J ends lost 6 bases and 1 base respectively, with 12 bases between them. The CDR3 is made up of 14 amino acids. Germline CDR1 and CDR2: MNHNS and SASEGT. CDR3 DNA sequence: TGTGCCAGCAGGCCCTACGGACTCCAAGAGACCCAGTACTTC. Protein sequence: CASRPYGLQETQYF.

CDR3 nucleotides: TGTGCCAGCAGCCTACAGGTTGAAGCTTTCTTT. It codes for CASSLQVEAFF. This chain links TRBV7-9 with TRBJ1-1; TRBD1 is a possible D gene (5 bases). This CDR3 region has 11 residues. The V end was cut by 5 bases, the J end by 7 bases, with 8 bases between. CDR1 SEHNR and CDR2 FQNEAQ come from the germline V gene (reference sequence).

CDR3 protein: CASSFGGGSYEQYF. The CDR3 DNA follows: TGTGCCAGCAGTTTTGGGGGGGGCTCCTACGAGCAGTACTTC. The chain uses TRBV27 and TRBJ2-7, with TRBD2 matching over 7 bases. V lost 3 bases to trimming and J lost 0 bases; unmatched junction nucleotides: 2. The germline V gene has CDR1 MNHEY and CDR2 SMNVEV (reference sequence). CDR3 length: 14 residues.

The chain carries TRBV19 and TRBJ2-3, with 8 bases identical to TRBD1. After removal of 4 bases from V and 0 bases from J, the junction contained 6 bases not matched to a gene. There are 16 residues in the CDR3. Germline values: CDR1 LNHDA, CDR2 SQIVND (reference sequence). The CDR3 sequence: CASSRRQGWSTDTQYF. The CDR3 DNA reads TGTGCCAGTAGTAGGCGACAGGGGTGGAGCACAGATACGCAGTATTTT.

Within the sample, this clone is large. This chain links TRBV30 with TRBJ2-3; 7 bases are a match to TRBD2. V lost 1 base to trimming and J lost 5 bases; unmatched junction nucleotides: 3. The V gene's germline CDR1 is GTSNPN and CDR2 SVGIG (reference sequence). The CDR3 sequence is 13 residues long. The CDR3 sequence is CAWSGDYQDTQYF. CDR3 nucleotide sequence: TGTGCCTGGAGTGGGGACTACCAAGATACGCAGTATTTT.

This chain joins TRBV25-1 and TRBJ1-2; 8 positions match TRBD1. Trimming took 5 bases from V and 10 from J; bases not matched to a gene: 6. The CDR3 is 12 residues long. Germline assignment: CDR1 MGHDK and CDR2 SYGVNS. CDR3 region: CASSLGQGIYTF. CDR3 nucleotide sequence: TGTGCCAGCAGTTTAGGACAGGGCATCTACACCTTC.

This clone has just one count. The V call is TRBV6-1, the J call TRBJ2-3, with 9 bases that match TRBD2. The CDR3 runs to 16 residues. Germline CDR1 reads MNHNS; CDR2 reads SASEGT. V shed 4 bases and J 2 bases; nucleotides not matched to a gene: 7. In DNA form, the CDR3 reads TGTGCCAGCAGTGGACTAGCGGAGGGTCCCACAGATACGCAGTATTTT. This codes for CASSGLAEGPTDTQYF.

The CDR3 DNA reads as TGTGCAAGTCGCCCCCCCGGTCCTCGGGAGAACTCTGGAAACACCATATATTTT. Its protein product is CASRPPGPRENSGNTIYF. This chain links TRBV12-2 with TRBJ1-3. TRBV12-2 is labeled a pseudogene. The CDR3 spans 18 residues.

The CDR3 sequence is CASSVDQGLVGELFF. In nucleotides, the CDR3 is TGTGCCAGCAGCGTAGACCAGGGTTTGGTCGGGGAGCTGTTTTTT. This chain connects TRBV9 to TRBJ2-2, with D possibly TRBD1 on 5 matching bases. The CDR3 loop spans 15 amino acids. V lost 0 bases to trimming and J lost 7 bases, with 13 bases between them. CDR1 is SGDLS, CDR2 YYNGEE, per germline.

Only one count was recorded for this clone. The chain is built from TRBV27 and TRBJ1-2; possible D gene TRBD1, 6 bases. V lost 6 bases, J lost 8 bases, and 16 bases lay in between. Looked up from germline, CDR1 is MNHEY and CDR2 is SMNVEV (reference sequence). This CDR3 region has 13 residues. CDR3: CASRDSVWGGYTF. Written as DNA, the CDR3 is TGTGCCAGCAGGGACAGCGTCTGGGGGGGCTACACCTTC.

The CDR3 loop reads CASSLAESGGAYNEKLFF. The CDR3 region has the DNA TGCGCCAGCAGCTTGGCCGAATCAGGGGGTGCATATAATGAAAAACTGTTTTTT. This sequence joins TRBV5-1 and TRBJ1-4; 7 bases match TRBD1. The CDR3 is 18 amino acids. V was clipped by 0 bases and J by 4 bases; unmatched bases: 12. The germline CDR1 and CDR2 sequences are SGHRS and YFSETQ.

The chain combines TRBV28 with TRBJ1-1; D gene uncertain. The CDR3 covers 15 residues. Germline V lookup: CDR1 MDHEN, CDR2 SYDVKM. V was shortened by 3 bases and J by 4 bases, with 15 bases between the two germline ends. The CDR3 is CASSFLTRGSTEAFF. CDR3 DNA: TGTGCCAGCAGTTTCTTGACCCGGGGATCCACTGAAGCTTTCTTT.

This chain links TRBV4-3 with TRBJ1-6; the D gene is possibly TRBD1 (5 bases). This CDR3 has 16 amino acids. Germline CDR1 and CDR2: LGHNA and YSLEER. Trimming stripped 5 bases from V and 0 bases from J, with 11 bases between. The CDR3 DNA is TGCGCCAGCAGCGCCGGGGGGGGCTCCTATAATTCACCCCTCCACTTT. It yields the protein CASSAGGGSYNSPLHF.

The CDR3 DNA follows: TGTGCCAGCAGTTACTTAGGGGATACGATGAATTCACCCCTCCACTTT. Amino acid sequence: CASSYLGDTMNSPLHF. V gene TRBV6-6 combines with J gene TRBJ1-6; the D gene is possibly TRBD1 (5 bases). Trimming cost V 1 base and J 7 bases, with 14 bases left between them. The CDR3 is 16 residues long. Germline CDR1 is MNHNY and CDR2 is SVGAGI (reference sequence).

The table lists this clone with a few counts. The chain employs TRBV10-3 and TRBJ1-5; TRBD1 matches 10 bases. The CDR3 consists of 14 residues. The V gene end was trimmed by 5 bases and the J gene end by 9 bases; junction bases not matched to a gene: 7. The germline CDR1 and CDR2 sequences are ENHRY and SYGVKD. The CDR3 sequence: CAISRGQGTRPQHF. CDR3 in DNA: TGTGCCATCAGTAGGGGACAGGGGACACGGCCCCAGCATTTT.

V is TRBV9 and J is TRBJ2-1; TRBD2 matches at 9 bases. Germline CDR1 and CDR2: SGDLS and YYNGEE. V dropped 3 bases and J dropped 7; count of bases not matched to a gene: 11. The CDR3 totals 16 residues. The CDR3 loop is CASSARAGGPGNEQFF. CDR3 sequence (DNA): TGTGCCAGCAGCGCCCGGGCGGGGGGGCCTGGGAATGAGCAGTTCTTC.

The CDR3 DNA is TGTGCCAGCAGCAAAGGTTCCGGAACCATCGACAGGGAGAACACTGAAGCTTTCTTT. This translates into CASSKGSGTIDRENTEAFF. This chain joins TRBV21-1 and TRBJ1-1; no check of the table's D call, TRBD1, against the DNA was made. TRBV21-1 is tagged as a pseudogene. The CDR3 length is 19 residues.

The CDR3 reads CASSLTGQGYTEAFF. As DNA, the CDR3 is TGTGCCAGCAGCTTAACTGGACAGGGGTACACTGAAGCTTTCTTT. The chain couples TRBV7-6 to TRBJ1-1; TRBD1 matches at 9 bases. The V gene's germline CDR1 is SGHVS and CDR2 FNYEAQ. V shed 2 bases and J 3 bases; nucleotides not matched to a gene: 4. The CDR3 has 15 amino acids.

Only a few counts were recorded for this clone. The CDR3 protein is CASSGRQGIHEQYF. DNA for the CDR3: TGTGCCAGTAGTGGGAGACAGGGAATCCACGAGCAGTACTTC. This chain uses TRBV19 with TRBJ2-5, with 7 bases fitting TRBD1. TRBJ2-7 explains the end of the DNA better; the J call may be wrong. Germline loops: CDR1 LNHDA, CDR2 SQIVND (reference sequence). The CDR3 extends over 14 amino acids.

This rearrangement joins TRBV9 to TRBJ2-7; D perhaps matches TRBD1 (5 bases). The CDR3 spans 18 residues. Germline lookup yields CDR1 SGDLS and CDR2 YYNGEE. V dropped 0 bases and J dropped 3 bases, with 22 bases sitting between them. The CDR3 spells CASSVGPGYGPLSYEQYF. Here the CDR3 DNA reads TGTGCCAGCAGCGTAGGTCCAGGGTACGGTCCTCTAAGCTACGAGCAGTACTTC.

The chain couples TRBV6-1 to TRBJ1-1; TRBD1 aligns across 9 bases. CDR3 length: 13 residues. CDR1 is MNHNS and CDR2 is SASEGT in the germline V gene. The V segment lost 11 bases and the J segment 4 bases; nucleotides outside the gene matches: 8. In DNA, the CDR3 is TGTGCCGGACGGGACAGGGAGTCCACTGAAGCTTTCTTT. Encoded protein: CAGRDRESTEAFF.